Below are 21 T cell receptor beta chains sequenced from a single sample in a study of blood T cell repertoires in COVID-19. TCRdb's copy holds only in-frame clones and misses some; the assay was immunoSEQ multiplex PCR. Of about 210,000 clones in the sample, about four fifths are singletons; the top ten hold 9.5% to 15%. What was sequenced was peripheral blood. These TCRs come from a middle-aged woman with acute or convalescent COVID-19.

The chain combines TRBV9 with TRBJ2-1; D remains unclear. The CDR3 totals 15 residues. Germline V gene lookup returns CDR1 SGDLS and CDR2 YYNGEE. Trimming left V 4 bases short and J 3 bases short, with 14 bases between. This CDR3 reads CASSFGLVGYNEQFF. The DNA for the CDR3 is TGTGCCAGCAGCTTTGGCCTAGTGGGCTACAATGAGCAGTTCTTC.

The sample holds a few counts of this clone. V usage is TRBV18 and J usage is TRBJ1-4; D gene unclear. Between the trimmed V and J ends, which lost 3 bases and 3 bases, there was a span of 11 bases. Germline V gene sequence: CDR1 KGHSH, CDR2 LQKENI. The CDR3 totals 15 residues. CDR3 coding DNA: TGTGCCAGCTCACCGAGGAGGGAGGCTAATGAAAAACTGTTTTTT. Residues: CASSPRREANEKLFF.

The chain recombines TRBV5-6 with TRBJ1-6; D gene unclear. Per the germline V gene, CDR1 is SGHDT and CDR2 is YYEEEE. Trimming removed 0 bases from V and 5 bases from J, with 6 bases in between. The CDR3 loop spans 14 amino acids. The CDR3 sequence is CASSLGVDNSPLHF. CDR3 nucleotides: TGTGCCAGCAGCTTGGGAGTGGATAATTCACCCCTCCACTTT.

This sequence joins TRBV3-1 (or the pseudogene TRBV3-2) and TRBJ2-1, with 12 bases matching TRBD2. The CDR3 runs 16 residues. Losses at the gene ends were 2 bases for V and 4 bases for J; bases not matched to a gene: 3. Germline CDR1 and CDR2: LGHDT and YNNKEL (reference sequence). CDR3 coding DNA: TGTGCCAGCAGCCAATGGACTAGCGGGGAGTACAATGAGCAGTTCTTC. It codes for CASSQWTSGEYNEQFF.

V usage is TRBV2 and J usage is TRBJ2-7; 7 nucleotides agree with TRBD1. The CDR3 totals 15 residues. The V gene's germline CDR1 is SNHLY and CDR2 FYNNEI. V dropped 4 bases and J dropped 5; count of bases not matched to a gene: 11. The CDR3 spells CASSGMFFGTDEQYF. Here the CDR3 DNA reads TGTGCCAGCAGTGGGATGTTCTTCGGGACAGACGAGCAGTACTTC.

The rearrangement links TRBV7-9 to TRBJ2-7; TRBD1 is a possible D gene (6 bases). V lost 0 bases and J lost 6, with 18 bases in between. CDR3 size: 16 residues. CDR1 SEHNR and CDR2 FQNEAQ come from the germline V gene (reference sequence). The CDR3: CASSLALIQGSVEQYF. CDR3 coding DNA: TGTGCCAGCAGCTTAGCGCTAATACAGGGAAGTGTCGAGCAGTACTTC.

The chain employs TRBV11-3 and TRBJ2-2; weak D call: TRBD2 (5 bases). Germline loops: CDR1 SGHNT, CDR2 YENEEA. V lost 1 base to trimming and J lost 4 bases, with 13 bases between them. The CDR3 spans 16 residues. The CDR3 coding sequence is TGTGCCAGCAGCTTAGCGCTAGCCCCGGGCACCGGGGAGCTGTTTTTT. Its translation: CASSLALAPGTGELFF. The full variable domain, in which reference TRBV11-3 and TRBJ2-2 provide the parts outside the CDR3, is EAGVVQSPRYKIIEKKQPVAFWCNPISGHNTLYWYLQNLGQGPELLIRYENEEAVDDSQLPKDRFSAERLKGVDSTLKIQPAELGDSAVYLCASSLALAPGTGELFFGEGSRLTVL.

The rearrangement links TRBV6-1 to TRBJ1-6; D unresolved. CDR1 and CDR2 from the germline V gene are MNHNS and SASEGT. This CDR3 has 16 amino acids. Trimming removed 4 bases at V and 6 bases at J, with 16 bases between. CDR3 residues: CASSVASPEVNSPLHF. The CDR3 nucleotides are TGTGCCAGCAGTGTCGCATCACCAGAAGTTAATTCACCCCTCCACTTT.

The chain combines TRBV21-1 with TRBJ2-3; TRBD2 is the table's D call and was not checked against the DNA. TRBV21-1 is recorded as a pseudogene. The CDR3 runs to 18 residues. The CDR3 nucleotides read TGTGCCAGCAGCAAAGAGGAGGGCGGGAGACACAGCACAGATACGCAGTATTTT. This gives the protein CASSKEEGGRHSTDTQYF.

This rearrangement joins TRBV6-5 to TRBJ1-2, with a tentative D call TRBD1 (6 bases). Germline V gene data show CDR1 as MNHEY and CDR2 as SVGAGI. With 6 bases removed from V and 7 bases from J, the gap between germline ends came to 15 bases. The CDR3 consists of 13 residues. Here the CDR3 DNA reads TGTGCCAGCAGCAACACAGGGTACTTTGGCTACACCTTC. This encodes CASSNTGYFGYTF.

This chain joins TRBV19 and TRBJ2-1; D might be TRBD1 (5 bases). The CDR3 runs 13 residues. In germline, CDR1 is LNHDA, CDR2 SQIVND (reference sequence). The ends were cut back, 1 base at V and 8 bases at J, with 9 bases in the middle. CDR3 region: CASSIATRDEQFF. Here the CDR3 DNA reads TGTGCCAGTAGTATAGCCACCAGGGATGAGCAGTTCTTC.

The J gene is TRBJ1-4, the V gene TRBV25-1, with D possibly matching TRBD1 (6 bases). Germline V CDR1 and CDR2: MGHDK, SYGVNS. The CDR3 extends over 14 amino acids. Trimming removed 3 bases from V and 8 bases from J, with 13 bases in between. CDR3 sequence (DNA): TGTGCCAGCAGTGACCGAGGGGGAAGCGAAAAACTGTTTTTT. Its protein product is CASSDRGGSEKLFF.

This chain connects TRBV21-1 to TRBJ2-7; the table's D call, TRBD1, was not checked against the DNA. TRBV21-1 is described as a pseudogene. This CDR3 region has 15 residues. CDR3 protein: CASSSGRDRGPEQYF. As DNA, the CDR3 is TGTGCCAGCAGCTCAGGCAGGGACAGGGGGCCCGAGCAGTACTTC.

Only a few counts were recorded for this clone. V and J are TRBV29-1 and TRBJ1-2; D is unresolved. The CDR3 runs to 16 residues. The V and J ends lost 3 bases and 0 bases respectively, with 17 bases between them. Germline V CDR1 and CDR2: SQVTM, ANQGSEA. The CDR3 DNA is TGCAGCGTTGATTCAGGTGGTTGGGCTACTAACTATGGCTACACCTTC. Encoded protein: CSVDSGGWATNYGYTF.

The rearrangement uses TRBV6-4 and TRBJ1-2; D perhaps matches TRBD1 (6 bases). Deletions cut 7 bases from V and 4 bases from J, with 22 bases between. Germline V gene data show CDR1 as MRHNA and CDR2 as SNTAGT. CDR3 length: 16 residues. The CDR3, as DNA: TGTGCCAGCAAAAACCCTTTGCGGACAGCTACCTATGGCTACACCTTC. Its translation: CASKNPLRTATYGYTF.

The V and J genes are TRBV25-1 and TRBJ2-1; possible D gene TRBD1, 6 bases. Germline V gene lookup returns CDR1 MGHDK and CDR2 SYGVNS. This CDR3 comprises 14 residues. Trimming stripped 3 bases from V and 9 bases from J, with 15 bases between. The DNA of the CDR3 is TGTGCCAGCAGTGAGACAGGTTCTTTTAGTGAGCAGTTCTTC. This codes for CASSETGSFSEQFF.

The V call is TRBV6-1, the J call TRBJ1-2; no firm D call. This CDR3 region has 13 residues. The V gene lost 3 bases and the J gene lost 5 bases, with 10 bases spanning the gap. Germline-derived CDR1 and CDR2 are MNHNS and SASEGT. This CDR3 is CASSERIVYGYTF. The CDR3 DNA follows: TGTGCCAGCAGTGAGAGGATTGTGTATGGCTACACCTTC.

The chain couples TRBV4-1 to TRBJ2-7; D gene uncertain. V lost 4 bases, J lost 2 bases, and 12 bases lay in between. CDR3 length: 14 amino acids. CDR1 and CDR2 (germline): MGHRA, YSYEKL. CDR3 DNA: TGCGCCAGCAGCCTCCTTTATGGGCCCTACGAGCAGTACTTC. Amino acids: CASSLLYGPYEQYF.

The gene calls are TRBV6-5 and TRBJ1-1; 10 bases fit TRBD1. V trimming: 6 bases; J trimming: 11 bases; junction bases outside the gene matches: 9. The CDR3 covers 13 residues. Germline V gene data show CDR1 as MNHEY and CDR2 as SVGAGI. CDR3 amino acids: CASSQTGGWGAFF. CDR3 nucleotide sequence: TGTGCCAGCAGCCAGACAGGGGGCTGGGGTGCTTTCTTT.

This rearrangement joins TRBV19 to TRBJ2-7; 8 bases agree with TRBD1. The ends lost 4 bases at V and 2 bases at J; junction bases unmatched: 4. The germline CDR1 and CDR2 sequences are LNHDA and SQIVND (reference sequence). The CDR3 is 14 amino acids. The CDR3 DNA reads as TGTGCCAGTAGTACTTCGACAGGGGCCTACGAGCAGTACTTC. This sequence encodes CASSTSTGAYEQYF.

This clone occurred many times. The V and J genes are TRBV3-1 (or the pseudogene TRBV3-2) and TRBJ2-1, with TRBD2 matching 11 bases. Trimming removed 7 bases from V and 7 bases from J; junction bases left unmatched: 9. From germline, CDR1 is LGHDT and CDR2 YNNKEL (reference sequence). The CDR3 has 15 residues. CDR3 nucleotide sequence: TGTGCCAGCATCAACCTAGCGGGGGGTTTGAATGAGCAGTTCTTC. This encodes CASINLAGGLNEQFF.